The clone carrying this T cell receptor beta chain was seen a handful of times. Its antigen is unknown. The authors ran a second PCR of about 6 to 11 cycles using a sample-barcoded 5' primer and a J-beta primer mix. Each cDNA molecule carried a tag from a template-switch adaptor that contained 12 random nucleotides. TCRdb itself ran the 5' RACE reads through MiXCR, one entry per CDR3 protein. The profile covers about 1.4 million distinct CDR3 sequences, with approximately 59% appearing a single time and 5% to 7% taken by the ten largest. Total RNA, at least 6 micrograms per sample, was extracted from PBMCs. The data are from a study of blood T cells in healthy people across ages. Study results and caveats: From one million sequenced T cells, diversity estimates were lower bounds. Naive CD4+ cells and diversity were both higher in long-lived donors than in aged donors.

This clonotype was sampled from a man between 18 and 29 years old in good health. Sample: blood.

Here the CDR3 reads CSARDSATILYNEQFF. The CDR3 DNA reads as TGCAGTGCTAGAGACTCAGCCACTATACTTTACAATGAGCAGTTCTTC. The chain couples TRBV20-1 to TRBJ2-1, with D unclear. Trimming shortened V by 0 bases and J by 4 bases, and 16 bases separated the two germline ends. Per the germline V gene, CDR1 is DFQATT and CDR2 is SNEGSKA (reference sequence). The CDR3 runs to 16 residues.